Listed here are 7 T cell receptor beta chains from one sample, sequenced in a study of blood T cell repertoires in COVID-19. Clones were sequenced by immunoSEQ multiplex PCR, and TCRdb holds only the in-frame ones, with some missing. This repertoire shows about 120,000 clones, roughly three quarters found once; its top ten account for 7.9%. Sequencing was carried out using peripheral blood. The origin of the receptors is a human donor in a cohort sampled during active COVID-19.

This chain links TRBV5-5 with TRBJ1-6; 9 bases line up with TRBD1. V lost 4 bases, J lost 7 bases, and 9 bases stayed unmatched. The V gene's germline CDR1 is SGHKS and CDR2 YYEKEE (reference sequence). The CDR3 extends over 16 amino acids. The CDR3 protein is CASSQGQGFGNSPLHF. DNA of the CDR3: TGTGCCAGCAGCCAAGGACAGGGGTTTGGCAATTCACCCCTCCACTTT.

The chain recombines TRBV28 with TRBJ1-5; D is possibly TRBD1 (5 bases). V was cut by 5 bases and J by 5 bases, with 10 bases left in between. Germline CDR1 and CDR2: MDHEN and SYDVKM. The CDR3 length is 13 residues. The DNA for the CDR3 is TGTGCCAGCAGTGAAGGGGCAGATCAGCCCCAGCATTTT. Its translation is CASSEGADQPQHF.

The rearrangement uses TRBV5-4 and TRBJ1-4; D is ambiguous. Germline values: CDR1 SGHNT, CDR2 YYREEE (reference sequence). There are 14 residues in the CDR3. Deletions cut 0 bases from V and 1 base from J, with 4 bases between. The CDR3 is CASSLDRTNEKLFF. CDR3 coding DNA: TGTGCCAGCAGCTTGGACAGAACTAATGAAAAACTGTTTTTT.

The genes are TRBV7-8 and TRBJ1-1; no clear D gene. This CDR3 contains 16 residues. Germline V CDR1 and CDR2: SGHVS, FQNEAQ. V shed 1 base and J shed 3 bases, with 15 bases lying between them. DNA of the CDR3: TGTGCCAGCAGCTTAGTGCGGAGACGGAACTACACTGAAGCTTTCTTT. Translating gives CASSLVRRRNYTEAFF.

The rearrangement links TRBV5-1 to TRBJ2-3; TRBD2 matches 8 bases. V dropped 2 bases and J dropped 6; count of bases not matched to a gene: 14. Per the germline V gene, CDR1 is SGHRS and CDR2 is YFSETQ. The length of the CDR3 is 17 residues. The CDR3 DNA follows: TGCGCCAGCAGCTTTAAGGACCAGCGGGGGCCAGGGGATACGCAGTATTTT. This encodes CASSFKDQRGPGDTQYF.

CDR3: CASSEAGPYTEAFF. The CDR3 region has the DNA TGTGCCAGCAGTGAGGCAGGCCCCTACACTGAAGCTTTCTTT. This chain links TRBV25-1 with TRBJ1-1; D call uncertain. Per germline, CDR1 MGHDK and CDR2 SYGVNS. V was clipped by 3 bases and J by 3 bases, with 11 bases between them. The CDR3 runs to 14 residues. Together with reference TRBV25-1 and TRBJ1-1, the CDR3 gives the full variable domain: EADIYQTPRYLVIGTGKKITLECSQTMGHDKMYWYQQDPGMELHLIHYSYGVNSTEKGDLSSESTVSRIRTEHFPLTLESARPSHTSQYLCASSEAGPYTEAFFGQGTRLTVV.

This clone was seen a few times. The CDR3, as DNA: TGTGCCAGCAGCTTAGAACGCGGGTCCCCTGAAGCTTTCTTT. This gives the protein CASSLERGSPEAFF. V and J are TRBV7-8 and TRBJ1-1; D remains unclear. CDR1 is SGHVS, CDR2 FQNEAQ, per germline. The CDR3 consists of 14 residues. The ends were cut back, 1 base at V and 6 bases at J, with 12 bases in the middle.